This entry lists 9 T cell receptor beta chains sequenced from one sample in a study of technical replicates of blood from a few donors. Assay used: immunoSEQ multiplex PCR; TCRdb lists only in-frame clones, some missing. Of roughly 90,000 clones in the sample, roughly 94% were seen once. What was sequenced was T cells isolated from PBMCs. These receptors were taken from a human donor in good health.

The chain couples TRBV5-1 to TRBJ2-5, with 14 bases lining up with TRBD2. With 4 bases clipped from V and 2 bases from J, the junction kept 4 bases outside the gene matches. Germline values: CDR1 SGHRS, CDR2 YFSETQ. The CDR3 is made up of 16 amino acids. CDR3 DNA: TGCGCCAGCAGCCTTGGACTAGCGGGAGGTCAAGAGACCCAGTACTTC. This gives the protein CASSLGLAGGQETQYF.

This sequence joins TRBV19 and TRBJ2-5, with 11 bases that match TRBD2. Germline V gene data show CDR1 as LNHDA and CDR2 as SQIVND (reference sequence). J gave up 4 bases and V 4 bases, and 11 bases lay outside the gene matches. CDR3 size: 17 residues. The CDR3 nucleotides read TGTGCCAGTAGTAGCCCTGTTAGCGGGAGGGCCCGAGAGACCCAGTACTTC. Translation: CASSSPVSGRARETQYF.

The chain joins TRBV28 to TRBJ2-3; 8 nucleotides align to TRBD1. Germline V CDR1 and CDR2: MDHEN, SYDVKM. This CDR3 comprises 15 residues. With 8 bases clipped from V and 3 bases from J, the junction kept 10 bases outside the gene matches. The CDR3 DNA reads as TGTGCCAGCCGCTGGACAGGGTCTGAGACAGATACGCAGTATTTT. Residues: CASRWTGSETDTQYF.

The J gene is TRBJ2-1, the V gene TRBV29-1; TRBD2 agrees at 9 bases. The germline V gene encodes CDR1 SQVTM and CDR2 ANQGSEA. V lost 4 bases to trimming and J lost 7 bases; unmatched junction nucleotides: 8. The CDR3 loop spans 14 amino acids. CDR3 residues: CSVVVAGVFNEQFF. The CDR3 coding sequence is TGCAGCGTTGTCGTAGCGGGAGTATTTAATGAGCAGTTCTTC.

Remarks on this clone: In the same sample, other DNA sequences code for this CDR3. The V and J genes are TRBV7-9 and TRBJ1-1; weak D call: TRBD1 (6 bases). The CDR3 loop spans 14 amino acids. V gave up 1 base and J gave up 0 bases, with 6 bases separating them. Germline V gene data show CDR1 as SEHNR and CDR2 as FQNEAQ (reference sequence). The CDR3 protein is CASSLGQVNTEAFF. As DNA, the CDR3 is TGTGCCAGCAGCTTAGGACAGGTGAACACTGAAGCTTTCTTT.

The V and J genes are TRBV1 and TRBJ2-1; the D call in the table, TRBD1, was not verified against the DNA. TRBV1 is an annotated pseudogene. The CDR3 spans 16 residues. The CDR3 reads CTSSRRGRGAYNEQFF. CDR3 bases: TGCACCAGCAGCCGGAGGGGGCGCGGAGCCTACAATGAGCAGTTCTTC.

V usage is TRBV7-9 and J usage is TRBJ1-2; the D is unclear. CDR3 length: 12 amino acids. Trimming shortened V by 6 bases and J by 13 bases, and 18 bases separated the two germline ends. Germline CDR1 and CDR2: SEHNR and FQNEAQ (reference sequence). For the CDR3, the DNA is TGTGCCAGCAGGTACGGCGGTAGCGAGGGCACCTTC. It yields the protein CASRYGGSEGTF.

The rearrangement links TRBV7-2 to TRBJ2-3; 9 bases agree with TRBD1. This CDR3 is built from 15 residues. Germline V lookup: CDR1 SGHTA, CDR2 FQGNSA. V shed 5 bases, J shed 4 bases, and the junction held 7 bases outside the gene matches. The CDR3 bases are TGTGCCAGCAGCGGAACAGGGGGCTTCGCAGATACGCAGTATTTT. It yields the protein CASSGTGGFADTQYF.

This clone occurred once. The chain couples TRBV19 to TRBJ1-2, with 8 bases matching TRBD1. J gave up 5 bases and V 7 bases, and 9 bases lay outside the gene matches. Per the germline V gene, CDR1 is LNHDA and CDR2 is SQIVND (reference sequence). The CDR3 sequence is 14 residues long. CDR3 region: CASTPTQGAYGYTF. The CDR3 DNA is TGTGCCAGTACCCCCACCCAGGGGGCGTATGGCTACACCTTC.